These 23 T cell receptor beta chains were all obtained from the same sample, sequenced in a study. TCRdb reprocessed the RT-PCR reads via MiXCR and lists one record per CDR3 protein. The data contain about 680,000 distinct CDR3 sequences, approximately 15% of them singletons. The sequencing input was memory CD4+ T cells from blood. The receptors here all came from a female donor in good health, serving as a healthy control.

The gene calls are TRBV5-5 and TRBJ2-3, with 7 bases fitting TRBD2. This CDR3 spans 16 amino acids. V dropped 4 bases and J dropped 5; count of bases not matched to a gene: 13. Germline V gives CDR1 SGHKS, CDR2 YYEKEE (reference sequence). The CDR3 reads CASSRPMGRAGDTQYF. CDR3 sequence (DNA): TGTGCCAGCAGCAGACCAATGGGGAGGGCCGGAGATACGCAGTATTTT.

This clonotype has more than one count but fewer than ten. J is TRBJ2-7 and V is TRBV10-3, with 9 nucleotides matching TRBD1. This CDR3 comprises 17 residues. Germline V CDR1 and CDR2: ENHRY, SYGVKD. Trimming at V came to 11 bases and at J to 2 bases, leaving 19 bases not matched to a gene. CDR3 sequence (DNA): TGTGCCGCCACCGGGACAGGGAGGCTAGGAGACCCCTACGAGCAGTACTTC. This codes for CAATGTGRLGDPYEQYF.

This clonotype has ten or more counts. V and J are TRBV27 and TRBJ2-3, with D perhaps TRBD2 (6 bases). The V end was cut by 4 bases, the J end by 1 base, with 12 bases between. Germline loops: CDR1 MNHEY, CDR2 SMNVEV (reference sequence). This CDR3 has 15 amino acids. The CDR3 loop reads CASSWNSGGTDTQYF. CDR3 DNA sequence: TGTGCCAGCAGTTGGAATAGCGGAGGCACAGATACGCAGTATTTT.

The chain carries TRBV6-5 and TRBJ2-4; D is possibly TRBD1 or TRBD2 (6 bases each). The CDR3 length is 13 residues. CDR1 and CDR2 (germline): MNHEY, SVGAGI. V was clipped by 5 bases and J by 6 bases, with 11 bases between them. Here the CDR3 DNA reads TGTGCCAGCAGTGACGGGGGCGGAAACATTCAGTACTTC. Its protein is CASSDGGGNIQYF.

The chain recombines TRBV20-1 with TRBJ2-2; TRBD2 matches at 11 bases. Per the germline V gene, CDR1 is DFQATT and CDR2 is SNEGSKA (reference sequence). CDR3 length: 17 residues. V shed 4 bases and J 2 bases; nucleotides not matched to a gene: 9. The CDR3 here is CSAIGTSGAINTGELFF. CDR3 bases: TGCAGTGCTATTGGGACTAGCGGAGCGATTAACACCGGGGAGCTGTTTTTT.

V gene TRBV5-1 combines with J gene TRBJ1-1; D is unclear. The V and J ends lost 0 bases and 0 bases respectively, with 9 bases between them. The CDR3 is 15 amino acids. CDR1 is SGHRS and CDR2 is YFSETQ in the germline V gene. CDR3 in DNA: TGCGCCAGCAGCTTGGGCAGAAGCATGAACACTGAAGCTTTCTTT. This sequence encodes CASSLGRSMNTEAFF.

With respect to this clonotype: Mismatch with germline at one junction end may stem from a read error. The chain links TRBV12-3 or TRBV12-4 to TRBJ2-2, with 11 nucleotides matching TRBD2. The CDR3 runs 16 residues. CDR3 in amino acids: CASSLRLAGRSGDLFF. The CDR3 DNA sequence: TGTGCCAGCAGTCTAAGACTAGCGGGAAGGTCGGGGGATCTGTTTTTT.

The V call is TRBV12-3 or TRBV12-4, the J call TRBJ2-1; 12 bases fit TRBD2. The CDR3 runs to 15 residues. V shed 7 bases and J 8 bases; nucleotides not matched to a gene: 9. The CDR3 sequence: CASNIPGLAGYEQFF. CDR3 coding DNA: TGTGCCAGCAACATCCCGGGACTAGCGGGCTATGAGCAGTTCTTC.

This clonotype was observed at least ten times. The gene calls are TRBV5-8 and TRBJ2-5; D remains unclear. The CDR3 covers 12 residues. Trimming pared 2 bases from V and 5 bases from J, leaving 7 bases between. Germline-derived CDR1 and CDR2 are SGHTS and YDEGEE. For the CDR3, the DNA is TGTGCCAGCAGCTTCTTGGGGGAGACCCAGTACTTC. Amino acid sequence: CASSFLGETQYF.

This clonotype came up many times. V is TRBV6-1 and J is TRBJ1-2; D not resolved. CDR3 length equals 14 residues. CDR1 MNHNS and CDR2 SASEGT come from the germline V gene. Trimming cost V 3 bases and J 7 bases, with 15 bases left between them. This CDR3 reads CASSDSSVAGGYTF. The DNA of the CDR3 is TGTGCCAGCAGTGACTCCTCCGTCGCTGGTGGCTACACCTTC.

This clonotype was recorded at least ten times. This chain connects TRBV7-8 to TRBJ2-7; 12 bases are shared with TRBD2. Trimming took 4 bases from V and 2 from J; bases not matched to a gene: 3. The CDR3 is 15 residues long. In germline, CDR1 is SGHVS, CDR2 FQNEAQ. In DNA, the CDR3 is TGTGCCAGCAGCTCAAGGACTAGCGGGGCCTACGAGCAGTACTTC. It yields the protein CASSSRTSGAYEQYF.

This clonotype occurred many times. The CDR3 DNA is TGTGCCATCAGTGGGGCCCGGACAGGTGGGCAGTTCTTC. It specifies CAISGARTGGQFF. The chain combines TRBV10-3 with TRBJ2-1; 7 nucleotides agree with TRBD1. With 4 bases clipped from V and 12 bases from J, the junction kept 9 bases outside the gene matches. Germline V gene data show CDR1 as ENHRY and CDR2 as SYGVKD. CDR3 length: 13 residues.

V usage is TRBV6-5 and J usage is TRBJ1-3, with D unresolved. Deletions cut 4 bases from V and 4 bases from J, with 20 bases between. The germline V gene encodes CDR1 MNHEY and CDR2 SVGAGI. This CDR3 has 17 residues. CDR3 in amino acids: CASSLGFHQLEGNTIYF. The CDR3 DNA is TGTGCCAGCAGTTTGGGTTTCCACCAACTCGAGGGAAACACCATATATTTT.

Written as DNA, the CDR3 is TGTGCCAGCAGCCAAGGGTACCCGGGCCAGACCTATGGCTACACCTTC. Its translation: CASSQGYPGQTYGYTF. The chain uses TRBV3-1 and TRBJ1-2; D uncertain. There are 16 residues in the CDR3. In germline, CDR1 is LGHDT, CDR2 YNNKEL (reference sequence). Deletions cut 1 base from V and 4 bases from J, with 16 bases between.

V is TRBV9 and J is TRBJ2-2; D gene ambiguous. CDR3 length: 14 amino acids. Trimming took off 6 bases at V and 2 bases at J, with 11 bases between the two ends. CDR1 SGDLS and CDR2 YYNGEE come from the germline V gene. The chain's CDR3 is CASNLDDNTGELFF. In DNA form, the CDR3 reads TGTGCCAGCAACCTGGACGATAACACCGGGGAGCTGTTTTTT.

In this sample, this clonotype turned up many times. The CDR3 here is CASIRGAYSYNEQFF. The DNA of the CDR3 is TGTGCCAGCATCAGGGGGGCTTACTCCTACAATGAGCAGTTCTTC. The chain uses TRBV7-9 and TRBJ2-1; TRBD1 is a possible D gene (7 bases). Germline CDR1 is SEHNR and CDR2 is FQNEAQ (reference sequence). V gave up 7 bases and J gave up 0 bases, with 13 bases separating them. The CDR3 is made up of 15 amino acids.

This clonotype appeared many times. The chain has TRBV6-1 and TRBJ2-3, with no clear D. Looked up from germline, CDR1 is MNHNS and CDR2 is SASEGT. This CDR3 has 13 amino acids. Trimming removed 4 bases from V and 7 bases from J, with 12 bases in between. The CDR3 sequence is CASSVSPFYTQYF. In nucleotides, the CDR3 is TGTGCCAGCAGTGTATCCCCGTTTTATACGCAGTATTTT.

In this sample, this clonotype turned up a few times. The chain recombines TRBV6-5 with TRBJ1-3; maybe TRBD1 (6 bases). The germline V gene encodes CDR1 MNHEY and CDR2 SVGAGI. This CDR3 has 16 amino acids. V lost 0 bases, J lost 0 bases, and 9 bases lay in between. CDR3 sequence (DNA): TGTGCCAGCAGTTACTCGGGGGGGGCCTCTGGAAACACCATATATTTT. Translating it yields CASSYSGGASGNTIYF.

The sample holds many counts of this clonotype. V and J are TRBV24-1 and TRBJ2-1; D may be TRBD1 (5 bases). Germline lookup yields CDR1 KGHDR and CDR2 SFDVKD. There are 16 residues in the CDR3. Between the trimmed V and J ends, which lost 7 bases and 4 bases, there was a span of 19 bases. CDR3: CATSPRMGLHYNEQFF. For the CDR3, the DNA is TGTGCCACCAGCCCCCGGATGGGGCTCCATTACAATGAGCAGTTCTTC.

The sample holds many counts of this clonotype. The rearrangement joins TRBV10-3 to TRBJ1-2; 7 bases match TRBD1. V shed 4 bases and J 6 bases; nucleotides not matched to a gene: 5. Germline V gene data show CDR1 as ENHRY and CDR2 as SYGVKD. CDR3 length equals 13 residues. In nucleotides, the CDR3 is TGTGCCATCAGTGGACAGGGAATGCATGGCTACACCTTC. As protein: CAISGQGMHGYTF.

Ten or more counts support this clonotype. The gene calls are TRBV5-5 and TRBJ1-5; D remains ambiguous. Germline-derived CDR1 and CDR2 are SGHKS and YYEKEE (reference sequence). With 2 bases removed from V and 5 bases from J, the gap between germline ends came to 8 bases. The CDR3 runs 13 residues. CDR3 sequence reads: CASSFVVDQPQHF. The CDR3 nucleotides are TGTGCCAGCAGCTTTGTGGTAGATCAGCCCCAGCATTTT.

This chain links TRBV12-3 or TRBV12-4 with TRBJ2-7; 8 nucleotides agree with TRBD2. CDR3 length: 15 residues. The V segment lost 6 bases and the J segment 5 bases; nucleotides outside the gene matches: 12. The CDR3 DNA is TGTGCCAGCAGGCTATTAACGGGAGGGCCTCACGAGCAGTACTTC. Protein product: CASRLLTGGPHEQYF.

V gene TRBV3-1 combines with J gene TRBJ2-7; D might be TRBD1 (6 bases). The CDR3 length is 13 residues. Germline CDR1 reads LGHDT; CDR2 reads YNNKEL (reference sequence). V was shortened by 0 bases and J by 6 bases, with 9 bases between the two germline ends. The CDR3 sequence: CASSQDSGVEQYF. The CDR3 DNA is TGTGCCAGCAGCCAAGACTCAGGGGTCGAGCAGTACTTC.